Listed here are 7 T cell receptor beta chains from one sample, sequenced in a study of shared clonotypes between healthy human individuals. Positive CCR7 selection of CD45RO-negative cells yielded the naive CD8 cells, and terminally differentiated effector memory CD45RA+ cells were excluded. Profiled with immunoSEQ multiplex PCR; TCRdb holds only in-frame clones, not every one. The sample contains about 2 million clones, about 95% of which appear only once. The sequenced sample was naive CD8+ T cells sorted from blood. The receptor source for this set is a young man in good health.

This chain uses TRBV28 with TRBJ2-3; 10 nucleotides agree with TRBD2. Germline V lookup: CDR1 MDHEN, CDR2 SYDVKM. The CDR3 totals 20 residues. The trim removed 6 bases at V and 0 bases at J, leaving 18 bases unmatched. This CDR3 is CASSNPSLAGDHTSTDTQYF. The DNA of the CDR3 is TGTGCCAGCAGCAACCCTAGCCTAGCGGGGGACCATACTAGCACAGATACGCAGTATTTT.

The chain employs TRBV11-2 and TRBJ2-1; 12 nucleotides agree with TRBD2. The J segment lost 7 bases and the V segment lost 5 bases, leaving 6 bases of the junction unmatched. The V gene's germline CDR1 is SGHAT and CDR2 FQNNGV. The CDR3 extends over 15 amino acids. CDR3 in amino acids: CASSITSGRRNEQFF. The CDR3 nucleotides are TGTGCCAGCAGCATTACTAGCGGGAGGAGGAATGAGCAGTTCTTC. Full variable domain (missing parts from reference TRBV11-2 and TRBJ2-1): EAGVAQSPRYKIIEKRQSVAFWCNPISGHATLYWYQQILGQGPKLLIQFQNNGVVDDSQLPKDRFSAERLKGVDSTLKIQPAKLEDSAVYLCASSITSGRRNEQFFGPGTRLTVL.

The V gene is TRBV18, the J gene TRBJ2-7, with D perhaps TRBD1 (5 bases). The CDR3 extends over 12 amino acids. With 3 bases removed from V and 3 bases from J, the gap between germline ends came to 6 bases. Germline CDR1 KGHSH, CDR2 LQKENI. CDR3 sequence reads: CASSPDIYEQYF. The CDR3 coding sequence is TGTGCCAGCTCACCGGACATCTACGAGCAGTACTTC. The full variable domain, completed using reference TRBV18 and TRBJ2-7, is NAGVMQNPRHLVRRRGQEARLRCSPMKGHSHVYWYRQLPEEGLKFMVYLQKENIIDESGMPKERFSAEFPKEGPSILRIQQVVRGDSAAYFCASSPDIYEQYFGPGTRLTVT.

This chain uses TRBV19 with TRBJ2-5; 7 bases agree with TRBD1. The ends lost 5 bases at V and 1 base at J; junction bases unmatched: 16. Germline V lookup: CDR1 LNHDA, CDR2 SQIVND (reference sequence). The CDR3 is 18 amino acids. The CDR3 DNA sequence: TGTGCCAGTAGTCCCGCGACAGGGTGGGCCAGGGGCCAAGAGACCCAGTACTTC. It codes for CASSPATGWARGQETQYF. Drawing the rest from reference TRBV19 and TRBJ2-5, the complete variable domain is DGGITQSPKYLFRKEGQNVTLSCEQNLNHDAMYWYRQDPGQGLRLIYYSQIVNDFQKGDIAEGYSVSREKKESFPLTVTSAQKNPTAFYLCASSPATGWARGQETQYFGPGTRLLVL.

The chain has TRBV13 and TRBJ2-7; 8 positions agree with TRBD2. J lost 5 bases, V lost 5 bases, and 5 bases had no gene match. Germline V gives CDR1 PRHDT, CDR2 FYEKMQ (reference sequence). The CDR3 has 13 amino acids. The CDR3 nucleotides read TGTGCCAGCAGCCCGGGACTAGTCCACGAGCAGTACTTC. It is translated as CASSPGLVHEQYF.

This clone was detected once. Within the sample, other DNA sequences also encode this same CDR3. The chain carries TRBV10-1 and TRBJ2-2; D call uncertain. The CDR3 spans 14 residues. V was pared by 0 bases and J by 5 bases, with 7 bases between. Germline CDR1 is WNHNN and CDR2 is SYGVQD (reference sequence). CDR3 amino acids: CASSESGWTGELFF. As DNA, the CDR3 is TGCGCCAGCAGTGAGTCGGGGTGGACCGGGGAGCTGTTTTTT.

The chain combines TRBV27 with TRBJ2-5, with TRBD2 matching over 11 bases. This CDR3 spans 17 amino acids. V dropped 2 bases and J dropped 3; count of bases not matched to a gene: 8. Germline loops: CDR1 MNHEY, CDR2 SMNVEV (reference sequence). The CDR3 coding sequence is TGTGCCAGCAGTTTAGGGCCTAGCGGGGGGACAGAAGAGACCCAGTACTTC. Translating it yields CASSLGPSGGTEETQYF.